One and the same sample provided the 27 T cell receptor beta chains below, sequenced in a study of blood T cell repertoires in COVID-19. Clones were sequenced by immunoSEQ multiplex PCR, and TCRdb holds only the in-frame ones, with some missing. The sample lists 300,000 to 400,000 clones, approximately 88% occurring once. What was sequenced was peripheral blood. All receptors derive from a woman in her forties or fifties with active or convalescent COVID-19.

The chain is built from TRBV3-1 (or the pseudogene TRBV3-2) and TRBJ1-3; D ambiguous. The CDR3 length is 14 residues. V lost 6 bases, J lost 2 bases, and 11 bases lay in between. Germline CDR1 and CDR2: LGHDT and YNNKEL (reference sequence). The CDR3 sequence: CASRLEGAGNTIYF. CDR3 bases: TGTGCCAGCAGACTGGAAGGAGCTGGAAACACCATATATTTT.

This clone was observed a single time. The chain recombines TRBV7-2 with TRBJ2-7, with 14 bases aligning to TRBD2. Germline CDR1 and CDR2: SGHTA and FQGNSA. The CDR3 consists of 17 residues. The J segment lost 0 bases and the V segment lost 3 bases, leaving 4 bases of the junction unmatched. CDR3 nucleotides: TGTGCCAGCAGCTTCCCCGGACTAGCGGGAGGCTCCTACGAGCAGTACTTC. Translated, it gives CASSFPGLAGGSYEQYF.

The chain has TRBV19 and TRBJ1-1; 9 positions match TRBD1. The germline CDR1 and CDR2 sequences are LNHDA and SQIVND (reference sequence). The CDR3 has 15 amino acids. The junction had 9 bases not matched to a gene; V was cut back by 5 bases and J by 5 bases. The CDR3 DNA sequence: TGTGCCAGTAGTGATCCGGGACAGGGAAAAACTGAAGCTTTCTTT. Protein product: CASSDPGQGKTEAFF.

The CDR3 DNA reads as TGTGCCAGCAGTTTAACAGAATACCACACTGAAGCTTTCTTT. Its protein product is CASSLTEYHTEAFF. The V and J genes are TRBV27 and TRBJ1-1; unclear D gene. Trimming stripped 2 bases from V and 3 bases from J, with 10 bases between. Germline CDR1 reads MNHEY; CDR2 reads SMNVEV (reference sequence). The CDR3 consists of 14 residues.

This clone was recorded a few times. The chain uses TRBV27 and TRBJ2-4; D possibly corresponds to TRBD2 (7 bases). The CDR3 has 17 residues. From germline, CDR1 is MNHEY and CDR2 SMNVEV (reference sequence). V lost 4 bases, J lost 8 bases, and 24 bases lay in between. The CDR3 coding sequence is TGTGCCAGCAGTTCCATCCCTGGGGGGGGCGCAGGGGACATTCAGTACTTC. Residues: CASSSIPGGGAGDIQYF.

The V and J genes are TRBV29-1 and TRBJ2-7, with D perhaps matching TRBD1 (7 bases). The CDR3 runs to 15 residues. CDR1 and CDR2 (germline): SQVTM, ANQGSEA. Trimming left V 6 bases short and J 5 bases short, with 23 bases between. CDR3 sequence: CSVSPGQAGYNEQYF. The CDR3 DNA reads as TGCAGCGTGTCACCAGGACAGGCGGGGTACAACGAGCAGTACTTC.

The CDR3 here is CASSLRFEREASEAFF. The DNA for the CDR3 is TGTGCCAGCAGTTTACGTTTTGAAAGGGAGGCTTCTGAAGCTTTCTTT. The chain recombines TRBV28 with TRBJ1-1; D is ambiguous. Germline CDR1 is MDHEN and CDR2 is SYDVKM. The CDR3 is 16 amino acids. The germline V and J ends were trimmed by 2 bases and 6 bases, with 19 bases remaining between them.

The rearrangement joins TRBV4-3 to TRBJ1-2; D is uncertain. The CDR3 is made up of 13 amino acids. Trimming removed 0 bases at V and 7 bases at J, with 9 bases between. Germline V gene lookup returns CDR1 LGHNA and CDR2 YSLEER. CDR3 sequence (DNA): TGCGCCAGCAGCCAAGAGGCGGGAGGTGGCTACACCTTC. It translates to CASSQEAGGGYTF.

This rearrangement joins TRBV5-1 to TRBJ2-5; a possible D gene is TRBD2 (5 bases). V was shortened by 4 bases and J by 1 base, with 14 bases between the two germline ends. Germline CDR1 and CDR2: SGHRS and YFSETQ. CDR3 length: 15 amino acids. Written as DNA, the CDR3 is TGCGCCAGCAGCGGCGGACTGGCGGTCCAAGAGACCCAGTACTTC. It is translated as CASSGGLAVQETQYF.

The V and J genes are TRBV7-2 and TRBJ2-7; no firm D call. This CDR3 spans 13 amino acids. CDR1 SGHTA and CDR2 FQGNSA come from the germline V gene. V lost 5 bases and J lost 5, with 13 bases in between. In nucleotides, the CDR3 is TGTGCCAGCAGCCCAGGAAACAGTGACGAGCAGTACTTC. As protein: CASSPGNSDEQYF.

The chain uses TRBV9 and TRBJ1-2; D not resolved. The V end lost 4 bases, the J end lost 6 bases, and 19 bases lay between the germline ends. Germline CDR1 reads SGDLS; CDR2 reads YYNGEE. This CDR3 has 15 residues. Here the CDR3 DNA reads TGTGCCAGCAGCAGGGAAGGCCACTTGAGGGATGGCTACACCTTC. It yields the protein CASSREGHLRDGYTF.

CDR3 region: CASSPKGGGGSPLHF. CDR3 in DNA: TGTGCCAGCAGCCCTAAAGGTGGGGGCGGTTCACCCCTCCACTTT. The chain joins TRBV9 to TRBJ1-6, with D perhaps matching TRBD1 (6 bases). Germline CDR1 reads SGDLS; CDR2 reads YYNGEE. CDR3 size: 15 residues. Trimming pared 4 bases from V and 9 bases from J, leaving 17 bases between.

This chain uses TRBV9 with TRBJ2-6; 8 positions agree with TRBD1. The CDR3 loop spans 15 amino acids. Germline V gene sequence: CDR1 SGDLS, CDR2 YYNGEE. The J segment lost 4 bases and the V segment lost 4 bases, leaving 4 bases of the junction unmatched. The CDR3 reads CASSPQGAGANVLTF. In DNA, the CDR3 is TGTGCCAGCAGCCCCCAGGGGGCCGGGGCCAACGTCCTGACTTTC.

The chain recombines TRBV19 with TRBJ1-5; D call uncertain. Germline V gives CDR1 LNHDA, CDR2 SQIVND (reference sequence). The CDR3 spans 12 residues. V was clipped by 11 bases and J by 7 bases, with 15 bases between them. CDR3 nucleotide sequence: TGTGCCGCTAGAGGCCTTAACCAGCCCCAGCATTTT. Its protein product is CAARGLNQPQHF.

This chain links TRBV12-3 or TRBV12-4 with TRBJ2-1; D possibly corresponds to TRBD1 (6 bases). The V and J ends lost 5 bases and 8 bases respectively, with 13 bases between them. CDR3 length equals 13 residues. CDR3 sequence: CASSQDRMYEQFF. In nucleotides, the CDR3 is TGTGCCAGCAGTCAAGACAGGATGTATGAGCAGTTCTTC.

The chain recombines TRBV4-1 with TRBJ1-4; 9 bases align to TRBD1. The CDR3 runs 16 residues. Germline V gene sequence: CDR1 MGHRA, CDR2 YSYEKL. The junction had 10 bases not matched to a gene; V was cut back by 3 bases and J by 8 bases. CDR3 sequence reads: CASSQGEQGAREKLFF. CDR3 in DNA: TGCGCCAGCAGCCAGGGAGAACAGGGGGCTCGGGAAAAACTGTTTTTT.

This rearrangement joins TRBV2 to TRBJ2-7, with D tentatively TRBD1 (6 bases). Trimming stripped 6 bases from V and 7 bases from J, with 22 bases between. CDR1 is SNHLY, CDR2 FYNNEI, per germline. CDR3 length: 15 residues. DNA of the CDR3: TGTGCCAGCAGGACACCGGGACAAGGATCCTTAGAGCAGTACTTC. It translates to CASRTPGQGSLEQYF.

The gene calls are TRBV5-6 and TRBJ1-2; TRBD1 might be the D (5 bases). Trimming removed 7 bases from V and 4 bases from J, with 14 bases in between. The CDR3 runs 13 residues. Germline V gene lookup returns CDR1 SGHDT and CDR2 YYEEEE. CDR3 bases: TGTGCCAGCCAGCCACGGGGGGGCTATGGCTACACCTTC. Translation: CASQPRGGYGYTF.

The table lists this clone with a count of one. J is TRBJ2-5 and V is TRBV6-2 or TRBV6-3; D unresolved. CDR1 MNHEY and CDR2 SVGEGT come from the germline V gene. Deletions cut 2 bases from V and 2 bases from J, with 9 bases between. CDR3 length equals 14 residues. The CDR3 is CASSYVTTQETQYF. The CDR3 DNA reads TGTGCCAGCAGTTACGTGACGACACAAGAGACCCAGTACTTC.

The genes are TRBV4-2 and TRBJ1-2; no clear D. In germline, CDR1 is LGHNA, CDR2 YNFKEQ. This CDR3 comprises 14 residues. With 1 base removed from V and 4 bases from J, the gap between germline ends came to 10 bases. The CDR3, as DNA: TGTGCCAGCAGCCAAGTGTCAGTATCCTATGGCTACACCTTC. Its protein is CASSQVSVSYGYTF.

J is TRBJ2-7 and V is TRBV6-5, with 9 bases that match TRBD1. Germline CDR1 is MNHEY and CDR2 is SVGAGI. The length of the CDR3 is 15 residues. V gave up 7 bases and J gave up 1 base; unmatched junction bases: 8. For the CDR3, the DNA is TGTGCCAGCACCAAGGGGACAGGGAGTTCCTACGAGCAGTACTTC. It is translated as CASTKGTGSSYEQYF.

In DNA, the CDR3 is TGTGCCAGCAGTCAGGACAGGGGCAATCAGCCCCAGCATTTT. Amino acid sequence: CASSQDRGNQPQHF. The genes are TRBV2 and TRBJ1-5; 8 nucleotides line up with TRBD1. Germline CDR1 is SNHLY and CDR2 is FYNNEI. CDR3 size: 14 residues. Losses at the gene ends were 5 bases for V and 2 bases for J; bases not matched to a gene: 2.

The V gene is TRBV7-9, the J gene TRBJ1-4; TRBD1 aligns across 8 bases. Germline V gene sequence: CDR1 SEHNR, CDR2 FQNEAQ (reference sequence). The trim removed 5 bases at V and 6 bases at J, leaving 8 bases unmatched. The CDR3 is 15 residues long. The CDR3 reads CASSPAGQGDEKLFF. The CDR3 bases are TGTGCCAGCAGCCCCGCCGGACAGGGAGATGAAAAACTGTTTTTT.

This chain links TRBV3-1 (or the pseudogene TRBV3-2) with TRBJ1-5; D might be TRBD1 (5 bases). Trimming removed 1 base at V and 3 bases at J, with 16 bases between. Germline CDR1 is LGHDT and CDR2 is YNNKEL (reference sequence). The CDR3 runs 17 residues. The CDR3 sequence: CASSQAMVQGSNQPQHF. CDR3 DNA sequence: TGTGCCAGCAGCCAAGCCATGGTCCAGGGCTCCAATCAGCCCCAGCATTTT.

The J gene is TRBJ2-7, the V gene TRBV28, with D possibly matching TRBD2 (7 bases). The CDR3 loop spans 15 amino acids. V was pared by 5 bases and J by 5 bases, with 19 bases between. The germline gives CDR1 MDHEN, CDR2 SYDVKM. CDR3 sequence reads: CASSPLAGASDEQYF. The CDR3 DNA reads TGTGCCAGCAGTCCCCTCGCGGGGGCGAGCGACGAGCAGTACTTC.

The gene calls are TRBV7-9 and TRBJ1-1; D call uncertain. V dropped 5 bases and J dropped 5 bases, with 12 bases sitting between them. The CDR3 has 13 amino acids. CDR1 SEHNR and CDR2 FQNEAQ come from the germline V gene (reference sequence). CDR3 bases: TGTGCCAGCAGCCCTGACCCGGGGACTGAAGCTTTCTTT. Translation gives CASSPDPGTEAFF. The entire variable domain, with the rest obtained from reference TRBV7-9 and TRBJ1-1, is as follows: DTGVSQNPRHKITKRGQNVTFRCDPISEHNRLYWYRQTLGQGPEFLTYFQNEAQLEKSRLLSDRFSAERPKGSFSTLEIQRTEQGDSAMYLCASSPDPGTEAFFGQGTRLTVV.

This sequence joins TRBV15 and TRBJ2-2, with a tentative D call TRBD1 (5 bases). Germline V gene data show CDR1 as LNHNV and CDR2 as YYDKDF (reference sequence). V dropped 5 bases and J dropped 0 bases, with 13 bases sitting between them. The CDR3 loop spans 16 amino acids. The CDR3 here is CATSPWQGANTGELFF. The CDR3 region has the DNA TGTGCCACCAGCCCCTGGCAGGGCGCGAACACCGGGGAGCTGTTTTTT. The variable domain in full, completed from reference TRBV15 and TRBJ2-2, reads DAMVIQNPRYQVTQFGKPVTLSCSQTLNHNVMYWYQQKSSQAPKLLFHYYDKDFNNEADTPDNFQSRRPNTSFCFLDIRSPGLGDTAMYLCATSPWQGANTGELFFGEGSRLTVL.